Below, one T cell receptor (beta chain) is given with its context. This clone came up once. It has no known antigen specificity. Per-base qualities were not stored, and no clone one base away is much larger. The time point label on this specimen signifies: after neoadjuvant nivolumab, at surgical resection. Patients were newly diagnosed with stage II-IVA oral cavity squamous cell carcinoma and had received no prior systemic or radiation treatment. The cohort was composed of patients with HPV-negative, locally advanced oral cavity squamous cell carcinoma. Peripheral blood mononuclear cells were analyzed directly, without maintenance or expansion in culture. The samples were drawn from a longitudinal correlative study tied to a single-arm phase II trial testing neoadjuvant nivolumab in oral cavity squamous cell carcinoma. Genomic DNA-based TCRbeta sequencing was performed on subject-matched pre- and post-treatment PBMCs and tumors from three responders and three non-responders. Peripheral blood mononuclear cells were collected before nivolumab treatment and were collected again after treatment, at the time of surgery. The Maxwell RSC DNA from Cells kit was used to extract genomic DNA from PBMCs.

This sample was taken from a study of neoadjuvant anti-PD-1 for oral cavity cancer (dated by TCRdb to 2020 to 2022). Turning to the overall study: Three to four biweekly doses of nivolumab at 3 mg/kg were mostly administered to patients before curative-intent surgical resection. Responders were defined as patients with complete response, partial response or stable disease by RECIST 1.1; non-responders were defined as patients with progression. A fourth nivolumab dose was given around day 43 to patients without progression, and definitive surgical resection was performed in those patients on days 50-56. The parent correlative cohort included over nine patients, with an approximately 35% response rate. Study-wide findings and limitations: Higher pretreatment blood Treg/Th17 ratios correlated with both higher pretreatment blood TCRbeta clonality and lower post-treatment tumor TCRbeta clonality. Within PBMCs, T cell clonality (Gini index) was significantly higher in non-responders than responders after neoadjuvant nivolumab. Only a few patients per response group were included in the TCR analyses, and larger cohorts for validation were called for by the authors.

Taken from the germline V gene (reference sequence), the CDR1 and CDR2 loops are SEHNR and FQNEAQ. V is reduced by 2 bases and J by 3 bases, leaving a spacing of 10 bases between them. From the cysteine through the phenylalanine, the CDR3 covers 15 amino acids. Just the 45-base CDR3 DNA is kept, in frame starting at base 1. For deep sequencing of PBMC libraries, mostly 450 to 500 ng of input genomic DNA was used, and six replicates were run per sample. The immunoSEQ hsTCRbeta kit was used to prepare TCRbeta libraries, following the manufacturer's instructions. Sequencing of the completed libraries took place using an Illumina NovaSeq 6000 S4 flow cell after they had been pooled to approximately 2.8 nM. Under the source paper's analysis protocol: The immunoSEQ Analyzer handled quality control and preprocessing of the raw data. The analysis was limited to productive rearrangements, and each clonotype was defined by a unique CDR3 amino acid sequence. Using the R package tcR, the researchers computed the Gini-Simpson index as their estimate of repertoire clonality. Gini indices were compared with Student's t test, and associations with tumor size change were assessed by Pearson correlation. TCRdb's version of the immuneACCESS table is confined to in-frame rearrangements and falls short of the full clone set. An unresolved V gene accounts for under half of the shortfall where checked; the remainder is of unknown origin. V, J and clone size are taken as reported in that table, and D and trimming were inferred from the DNA itself. This sample holds around 8,000 clones; 50% to 80% were observed only once. Of the sample, 2.5% to 4% is held by the ten largest clones.

Sequenced material: PBMCs, taken after nivolumab (anti-PD-1) treatment. The sequence joins TRBV7-9 to TRBJ1-4, with no confident D gene call. This receptor was identified in a person between 40 and 80 years old with oral cavity squamous cell carcinoma. For the CDR3, the sequence is CASSLMRAANEKLFF. The sequence in DNA is TGTGCCAGCAGCTTAATGAGGGCGGCTAATGAAAAACTGTTTTTT.